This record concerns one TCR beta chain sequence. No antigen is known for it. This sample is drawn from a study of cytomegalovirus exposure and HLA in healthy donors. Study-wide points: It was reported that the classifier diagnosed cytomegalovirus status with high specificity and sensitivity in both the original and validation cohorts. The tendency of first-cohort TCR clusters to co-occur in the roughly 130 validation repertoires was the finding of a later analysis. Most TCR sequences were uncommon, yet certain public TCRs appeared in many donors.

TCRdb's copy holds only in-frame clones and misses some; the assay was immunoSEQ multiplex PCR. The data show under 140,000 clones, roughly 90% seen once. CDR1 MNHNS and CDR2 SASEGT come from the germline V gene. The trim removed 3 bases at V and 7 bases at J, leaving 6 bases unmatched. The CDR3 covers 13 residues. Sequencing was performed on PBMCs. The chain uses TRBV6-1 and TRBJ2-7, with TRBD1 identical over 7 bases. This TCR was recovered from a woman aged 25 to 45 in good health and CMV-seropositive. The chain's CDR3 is CASSEGQRLEQYF. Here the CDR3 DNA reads TGTGCCAGCAGTGAGGGACAGCGGTTGGAGCAGTACTTC.